This TCR beta chain was identified in a study of OX40 agonist ivuxolimab in advanced cancers. Study information: Patients treated during dose escalation were battling hepatocellular carcinoma, melanoma, renal cell or head and neck cancer. Among those enrolled, mean age was 60 years (range roughly 20 to 85) and roughly 84% were male.

Note on this clone: Its antigen is undetermined.

Whole-study findings and limits: At 0.1 to 3.0 mg/kg and by week 6, CD4+ and CD8+ T cells in the blood had expanded clonally.

Per germline, CDR1 SGHKS and CDR2 YYEKEE (reference sequence). CDR3 length: 15 residues. With 4 bases removed from V and 2 bases from J, the gap between germline ends came to 15 bases. TCRdb's copy holds only in-frame clones and misses some; the assay was immunoSEQ multiplex PCR. The sample holds about 98,000 clones, roughly 87% seen once. The source is an adult with an advanced solid tumor such as melanoma, head and neck, liver or kidney cancer. The chain is built from TRBV5-5 and TRBJ1-2; maybe TRBD1 (6 bases). The source material was CD4+ or CD8+ T cells sorted from blood, sampled in a trial of the OX40 agonist ivuxolimab. Written as DNA, the CDR3 is TGTGCCAGCAGCCCGTCGGTTGGGGGCAACTATGGCTACACCTTC. Translating it yields CASSPSVGGNYGYTF.